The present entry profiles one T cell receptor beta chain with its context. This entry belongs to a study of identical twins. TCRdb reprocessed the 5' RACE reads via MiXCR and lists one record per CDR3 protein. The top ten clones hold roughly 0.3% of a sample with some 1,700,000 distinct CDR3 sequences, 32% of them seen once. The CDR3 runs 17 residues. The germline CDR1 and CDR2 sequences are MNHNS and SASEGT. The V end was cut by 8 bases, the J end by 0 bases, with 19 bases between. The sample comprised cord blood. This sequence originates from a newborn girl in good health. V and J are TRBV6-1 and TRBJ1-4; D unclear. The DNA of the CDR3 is TGTGCCAGCGGTCGGGAACCCTACTATGCAACTAATGAAAAACTGTTTTTT. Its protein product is CASGREPYYATNEKLFF.